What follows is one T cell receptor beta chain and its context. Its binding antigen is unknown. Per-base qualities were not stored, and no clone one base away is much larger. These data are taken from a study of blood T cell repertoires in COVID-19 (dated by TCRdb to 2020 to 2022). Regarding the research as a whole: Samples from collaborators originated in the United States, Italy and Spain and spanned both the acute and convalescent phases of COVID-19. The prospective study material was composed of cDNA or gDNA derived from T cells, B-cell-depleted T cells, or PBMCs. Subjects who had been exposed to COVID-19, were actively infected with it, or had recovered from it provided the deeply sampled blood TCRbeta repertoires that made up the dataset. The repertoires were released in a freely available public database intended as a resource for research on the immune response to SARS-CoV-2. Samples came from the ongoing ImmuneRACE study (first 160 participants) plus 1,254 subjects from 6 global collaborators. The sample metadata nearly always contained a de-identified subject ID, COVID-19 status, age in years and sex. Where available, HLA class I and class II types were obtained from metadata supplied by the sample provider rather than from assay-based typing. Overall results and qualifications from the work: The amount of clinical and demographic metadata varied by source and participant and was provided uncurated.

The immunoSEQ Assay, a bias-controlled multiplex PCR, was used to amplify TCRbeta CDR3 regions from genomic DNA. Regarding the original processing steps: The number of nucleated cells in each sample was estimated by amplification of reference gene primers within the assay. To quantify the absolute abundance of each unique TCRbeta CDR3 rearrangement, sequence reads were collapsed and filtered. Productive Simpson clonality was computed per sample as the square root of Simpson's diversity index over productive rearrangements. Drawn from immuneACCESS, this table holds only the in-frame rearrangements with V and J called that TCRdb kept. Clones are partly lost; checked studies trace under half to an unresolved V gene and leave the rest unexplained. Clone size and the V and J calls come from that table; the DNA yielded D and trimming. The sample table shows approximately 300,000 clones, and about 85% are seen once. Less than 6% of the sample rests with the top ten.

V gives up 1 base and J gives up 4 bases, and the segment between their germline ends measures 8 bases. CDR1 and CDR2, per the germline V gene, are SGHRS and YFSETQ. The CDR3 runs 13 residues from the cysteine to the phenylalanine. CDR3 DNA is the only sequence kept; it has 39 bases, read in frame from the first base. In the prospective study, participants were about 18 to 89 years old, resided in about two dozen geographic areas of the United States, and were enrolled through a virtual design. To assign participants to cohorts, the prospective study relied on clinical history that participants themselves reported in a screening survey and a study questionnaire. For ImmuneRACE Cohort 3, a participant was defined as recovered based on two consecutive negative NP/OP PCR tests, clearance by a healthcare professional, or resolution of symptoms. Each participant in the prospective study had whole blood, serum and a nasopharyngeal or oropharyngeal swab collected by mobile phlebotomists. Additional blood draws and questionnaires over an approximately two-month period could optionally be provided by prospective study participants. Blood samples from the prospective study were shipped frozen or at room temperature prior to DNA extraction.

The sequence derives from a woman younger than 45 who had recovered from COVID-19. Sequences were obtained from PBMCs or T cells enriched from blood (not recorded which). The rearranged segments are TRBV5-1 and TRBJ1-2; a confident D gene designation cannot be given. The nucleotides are TGCGCCAGCAGCTTGACCCTGGCCTATGGCTACACCTTC. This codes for CASSLTLAYGYTF.